Each of the 23 T cell receptor beta chains below was sequenced from the same sample in a study of blood T cell repertoires in COVID-19. Clones were sequenced by immunoSEQ multiplex PCR, and TCRdb holds only the in-frame ones, with some missing. This table holds hundreds of thousands of clones, around 88% found once. The sequencing input was peripheral blood. These receptor sequences come from a woman aged 45 to 65 with COVID-19, enrolled during active disease.

The chain uses TRBV5-1 and TRBJ1-1, with D maybe TRBD1 (6 bases). V was shortened by 0 bases and J by 5 bases, with 14 bases between the two germline ends. The CDR3 extends over 15 amino acids. CDR1 SGHRS and CDR2 YFSETQ come from the germline V gene. In DNA form, the CDR3 reads TGCGCCAGCAGCTTGGGAGGGCAGGGGCTAACTGAAGCTTTCTTT. Translation gives CASSLGGQGLTEAFF.

This rearrangement joins TRBV11-2 to TRBJ1-4; D gene ambiguous. The germline V gene has CDR1 SGHAT and CDR2 FQNNGV. The CDR3 extends over 13 amino acids. Deletions cut 1 base from V and 8 bases from J, with 8 bases between. The CDR3 loop reads CASSLGPREKLFF. DNA for the CDR3: TGTGCCAGCAGCTTAGGGCCCAGGGAAAAACTGTTTTTT.

The CDR3 sequence: CASSYGSYRSYEQYF. In nucleotides, the CDR3 is TGTGCCAGCAGTTACGGGAGTTATCGCTCCTACGAGCAGTACTTC. The chain is built from TRBV6-2 or TRBV6-3 and TRBJ2-7; TRBD2 is a possible D gene (5 bases). This CDR3 has 15 amino acids. Trimming stripped 2 bases from V and 0 bases from J, with 11 bases between. Germline CDR1 MNHEY, CDR2 SVGEGT.

V usage is TRBV11-3 and J usage is TRBJ2-2; 8 bases are a match to TRBD1. V was pared by 3 bases and J by 2 bases, with 5 bases of the junction left unmatched. The CDR3 contains 16 residues. Looked up from germline, CDR1 is SGHNT and CDR2 is YENEEA. CDR3 sequence reads: CASSFATGDNTGELFF. In DNA form, the CDR3 reads TGTGCCAGCAGCTTCGCGACAGGGGATAACACCGGGGAGCTGTTTTTT. Full variable domain (remainder filled in from reference TRBV11-3 and TRBJ2-2): EAGVVQSPRYKIIEKKQPVAFWCNPISGHNTLYWYLQNLGQGPELLIRYENEEAVDDSQLPKDRFSAERLKGVDSTLKIQPAELGDSAVYLCASSFATGDNTGELFFGEGSRLTVL.

The rearrangement links TRBV10-3 to TRBJ2-5; D may be TRBD1 (5 bases). CDR3 length: 14 residues. Per the germline V gene, CDR1 is ENHRY and CDR2 is SYGVKD. V was trimmed by 3 bases and J by 4 bases, leaving 12 bases between them. In DNA form, the CDR3 reads TGTGCCATCAGTGAATCGAACACAGGAGAGACCCAGTACTTC. It codes for CAISESNTGETQYF.

The rearrangement joins TRBV20-1 to TRBJ2-1; TRBD2 matches 11 bases. V lost 3 bases and J lost 9; bases outside the gene matches: 16. The CDR3 consists of 17 residues. Germline loops: CDR1 DFQATT, CDR2 SNEGSKA (reference sequence). CDR3 bases: TGCAGTGCTAGTGGGCTGTTAGCGGGGGGGGATCCCTGTGAGCAGTTCTTC. Translating it yields CSASGLLAGGDPCEQFF.

The genes are TRBV6-6 and TRBJ1-5; D is possibly TRBD1 (6 bases). V lost 6 bases and J 9 bases, leaving 15 bases between the germline ends. This CDR3 region has 13 residues. Germline V CDR1 and CDR2: MNHNY, SVGAGI (reference sequence). The DNA for the CDR3 is TGTGCCAGCAGCTCCACAGGGAGTGGGCCCCAGCATTTT. Translated: CASSSTGSGPQHF.

This rearrangement joins TRBV11-2 to TRBJ1-1, with TRBD1 matching over 9 bases. J gave up 3 bases and V 4 bases, and 9 bases lay outside the gene matches. Germline CDR1 is SGHAT and CDR2 is FQNNGV. The CDR3 consists of 16 residues. The DNA of the CDR3 is TGTGCCAGCAGCTCCGGGACAGGGCGATGGTACACTGAAGCTTTCTTT. This encodes CASSSGTGRWYTEAFF.

This chain uses TRBV4-1 with TRBJ1-2; D unresolved. Germline-derived CDR1 and CDR2 are MGHRA and YSYEKL. The CDR3 consists of 12 residues. The V and J ends lost 4 bases and 4 bases respectively, with 7 bases between them. Here the CDR3 reads CASSRGGYGYTF. DNA of the CDR3: TGCGCCAGCAGCCGCGGTGGCTATGGCTACACCTTC.

Of note for this clone: The sample contains more than one DNA sequence encoding this CDR3. The chain uses TRBV19 and TRBJ2-2, with unresolved D. CDR1 LNHDA and CDR2 SQIVND come from the germline V gene (reference sequence). V lost 1 base to trimming and J lost 5 bases, with 8 bases between them. The CDR3 loop spans 14 amino acids. Written as DNA, the CDR3 is TGTGCCAGTAGTATAGGGGCCGGAACCGGGGAGCTGTTTTTT. This sequence encodes CASSIGAGTGELFF.

This rearrangement joins TRBV28 to TRBJ2-2; D ambiguous. In germline, CDR1 is MDHEN, CDR2 SYDVKM. Trimming took 8 bases from V and 4 from J, leaving 5 bases between them. The CDR3 is made up of 11 amino acids. CDR3 sequence (DNA): TGTGCCAGCTTATCCACCGGGGAGCTGTTTTTT. It yields the protein CASLSTGELFF.

The rearrangement links TRBV19 to TRBJ1-1; D possibly corresponds to TRBD1 (6 bases). Per germline, CDR1 LNHDA and CDR2 SQIVND (reference sequence). V lost 5 bases and J 4 bases, leaving 20 bases between the germline ends. This CDR3 region has 16 residues. CDR3 amino acids: CASSPGGAGRLTEAFF. For the CDR3, the DNA is TGTGCCAGTAGTCCCGGGGGGGCAGGGAGGCTCACTGAAGCTTTCTTT.

The chain has TRBV29-1 and TRBJ2-7; 8 bases align to TRBD1. CDR3 length equals 12 residues. V lost 6 bases, J lost 7 bases, and 8 bases stayed unmatched. Germline CDR1 and CDR2: SQVTM and ANQGSEA. The CDR3 reads CSVGQGGTEQYF. As DNA, the CDR3 is TGCAGCGTCGGACAGGGCGGAACGGAGCAGTACTTC.

This clone has a single count. This chain joins TRBV11-3 and TRBJ2-7; no firm D call. There are 15 residues in the CDR3. The germline CDR1 and CDR2 sequences are SGHNT and YENEEA. Trimming took off 0 bases at V and 0 bases at J, with 9 bases between the two ends. The CDR3 protein is CASSLDSFSSYEQYF. The DNA for the CDR3 is TGTGCCAGCAGCTTAGATTCGTTCAGCTCCTACGAGCAGTACTTC.

The rearrangement joins TRBV5-5 to TRBJ2-3; no clear D gene. CDR3 length equals 16 residues. With 0 bases removed from V and 0 bases from J, the gap between germline ends came to 11 bases. CDR1 is SGHKS, CDR2 YYEKEE, per germline (reference sequence). The DNA for the CDR3 is TGTGCCAGCAGCTTGGGGGCCATTAGAAGCACAGATACGCAGTATTTT. Residues: CASSLGAIRSTDTQYF.

J is TRBJ2-1 and V is TRBV9; D not certain. The CDR3 has 15 amino acids. The V and J ends lost 4 bases and 1 base respectively, with 12 bases between them. Per the germline V gene, CDR1 is SGDLS and CDR2 is YYNGEE. CDR3 sequence (DNA): TGTGCCAGCAGCCCCCCTGCGGCATCCTACAATGAGCAGTTCTTC. This codes for CASSPPAASYNEQFF.

This clone has just a few counts. This chain connects TRBV2 to TRBJ1-6, with 7 bases that match TRBD1. Germline V gene sequence: CDR1 SNHLY, CDR2 FYNNEI. The CDR3 sequence is 13 residues long. Trimming removed 10 bases from V and 10 bases from J; junction bases left unmatched: 10. The CDR3 reads CATTDRVESPLHF. CDR3 DNA: TGTGCCACCACTGACAGGGTAGAGTCACCCCTCCACTTT.

The V call is TRBV19, the J call TRBJ2-3; tentatively, D is TRBD2 (5 bases). The CDR3 spans 17 residues. The germline V gene has CDR1 LNHDA and CDR2 SQIVND (reference sequence). Trimming left V 0 bases short and J 6 bases short, with 19 bases between. The CDR3 loop is CASSIDLEALRGDTQYF. CDR3 coding DNA: TGTGCCAGTAGTATAGATCTGGAAGCCTTGAGAGGGGATACGCAGTATTTT.

Here the CDR3 reads CASREGITYGYTF. DNA of the CDR3: TGTGCCAGCAGAGAGGGCATCACATATGGCTACACCTTC. The rearrangement joins TRBV12-3 or TRBV12-4 to TRBJ1-2; D is ambiguous. V lost 6 bases and J lost 5, with 13 bases in between. CDR3 length: 13 residues.

This clone was observed once. The rearrangement uses TRBV30 and TRBJ1-6; 7 nucleotides agree with TRBD1. Trimming took 5 bases from V and 8 from J; bases not matched to a gene: 6. The CDR3 length is 13 residues. Germline V gene data show CDR1 as GTSNPN and CDR2 as SVGIG (reference sequence). The DNA for the CDR3 is TGTGCCTGGGGGGACAGATTGGATTCACCCCTCCACTTT. Amino acid sequence: CAWGDRLDSPLHF.

This rearrangement joins TRBV5-1 to TRBJ1-1, with a weak D call TRBD1 (5 bases). The CDR3 runs to 12 residues. The germline V gene has CDR1 SGHRS and CDR2 YFSETQ. The ends were cut back, 4 bases at V and 7 bases at J, with 11 bases in the middle. The CDR3 DNA reads TGCGCCAGCAGCCGGCAGGGAGGTGAAGCTTTCTTT. Its protein product is CASSRQGGEAFF.

The chain carries TRBV29-1 and TRBJ2-5; the D gene is possibly TRBD1 (5 bases). The germline V gene encodes CDR1 SQVTM and CDR2 ANQGSEA. V lost 0 bases and J 1 base, leaving 12 bases between the germline ends. CDR3 length equals 15 residues. The CDR3 nucleotides are TGCAGCGTTGAAGATCGTGGACACTTCCAAGAGACCCAGTACTTC. It encodes CSVEDRGHFQETQYF.

V and J are TRBV24-1 and TRBJ2-5; TRBD1 matches 7 bases. V trimming: 1 base; J trimming: 4 bases; junction bases outside the gene matches: 11. Per the germline V gene, CDR1 is KGHDR and CDR2 is SFDVKD. The CDR3 runs to 17 residues. Written as DNA, the CDR3 is TGTGCCACCAGTGATTTTACAGGGGCCGGGCAGGGAGAGACCCAGTACTTC. Translation: CATSDFTGAGQGETQYF.